This TCR beta chain derives from a study of glioma-infiltrating T cells. Findings and caveats of the study: Tissue and blood shared very few CDR3 sequences.

This clonotype was seen many times. What it binds is not known. The CDR3 loop spans 14 amino acids. Germline CDR1 reads KGHSH; CDR2 reads LQKENI. V was pared by 3 bases and J by 0 bases, with 7 bases between. TCR alpha and beta CDR3 regions were amplified from RNA using iRepertoire nested multiplex PCR. Input was 100-400 ng of tissue mRNA or PBMC total RNA. TCRdb fed the multiplex PCR reads into MiXCR, producing one record per CDR3 protein. This table holds some 180,000 distinct CDR3 sequences, 32% found once. This sequence joins TRBV18 and TRBJ2-3; no definite D call. The clonotype originates from a human donor with low-grade glioma or glioblastoma, undergoing nonglioma brain surgery, or in good health (not recorded which). The sequenced material came from glioma tissue, nonneoplastic brain tissue, or PBMCs (not recorded which). The CDR3 nucleotides are TGTGCCAGCTCACCTCCGGCTAGCACAGATACGCAGTATTTT. This sequence encodes CASSPPASTDTQYF.